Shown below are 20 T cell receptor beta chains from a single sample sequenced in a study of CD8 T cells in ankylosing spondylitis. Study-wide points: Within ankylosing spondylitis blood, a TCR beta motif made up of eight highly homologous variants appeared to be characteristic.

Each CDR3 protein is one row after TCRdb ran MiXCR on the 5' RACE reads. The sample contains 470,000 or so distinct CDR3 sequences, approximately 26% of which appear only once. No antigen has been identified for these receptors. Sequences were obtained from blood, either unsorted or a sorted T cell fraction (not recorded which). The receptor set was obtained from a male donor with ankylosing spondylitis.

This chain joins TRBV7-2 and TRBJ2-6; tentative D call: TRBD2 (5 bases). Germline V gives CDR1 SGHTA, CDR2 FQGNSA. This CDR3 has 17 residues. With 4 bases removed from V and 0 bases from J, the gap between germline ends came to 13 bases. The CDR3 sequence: CASSSQARGSGANVLTF. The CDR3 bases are TGTGCCAGCAGCTCCCAGGCTCGGGGCTCTGGGGCCAACGTCCTGACTTTC.

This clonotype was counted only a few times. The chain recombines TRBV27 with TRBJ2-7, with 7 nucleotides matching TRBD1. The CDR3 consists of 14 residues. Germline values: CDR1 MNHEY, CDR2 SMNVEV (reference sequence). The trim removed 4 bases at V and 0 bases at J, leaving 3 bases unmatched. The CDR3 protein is CASSSRDSSYEQYF. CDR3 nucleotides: TGTGCCAGCAGTTCCCGGGACAGCTCCTACGAGCAGTACTTC.

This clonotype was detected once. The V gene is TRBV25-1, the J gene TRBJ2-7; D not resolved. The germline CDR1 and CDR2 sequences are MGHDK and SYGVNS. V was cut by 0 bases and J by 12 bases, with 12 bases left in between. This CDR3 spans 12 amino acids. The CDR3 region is CASSEYPKEWYV. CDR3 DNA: TGTGCCAGCAGTGAATACCCCAAAGAATGGTACGTC.

The CDR3 loop is CASSLDMGNQPQHF. The CDR3 DNA reads as TGTGCCAGCAGCTTAGATATGGGGAATCAGCCCCAGCATTTT. This rearrangement joins TRBV7-2 to TRBJ1-5; D remains unclear. The V gene's germline CDR1 is SGHTA and CDR2 FQGNSA. The CDR3 totals 14 residues. Trimming took 1 base from V and 4 from J, leaving 8 bases between them.

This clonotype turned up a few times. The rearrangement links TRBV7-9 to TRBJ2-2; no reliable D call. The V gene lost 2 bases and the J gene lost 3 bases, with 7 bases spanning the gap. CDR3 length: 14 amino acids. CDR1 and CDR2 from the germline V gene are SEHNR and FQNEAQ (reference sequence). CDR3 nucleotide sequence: TGTGCCAGCAGCTTATCCTGGGACACCGGGGAGCTGTTTTTT. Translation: CASSLSWDTGELFF.

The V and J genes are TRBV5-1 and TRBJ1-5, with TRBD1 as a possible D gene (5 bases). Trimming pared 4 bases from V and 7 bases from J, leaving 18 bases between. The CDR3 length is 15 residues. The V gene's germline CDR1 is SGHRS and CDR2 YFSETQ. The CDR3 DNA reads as TGCGCCAGCAGCCCGGGGCACCAGGGAGGACAGCCCCAGCATTTT. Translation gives CASSPGHQGGQPQHF.

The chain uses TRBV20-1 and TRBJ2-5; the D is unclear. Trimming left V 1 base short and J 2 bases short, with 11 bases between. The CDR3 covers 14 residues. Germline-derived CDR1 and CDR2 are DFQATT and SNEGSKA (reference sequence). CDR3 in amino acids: CSARGTHPQETQYF. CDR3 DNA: TGCAGTGCTAGAGGTACTCACCCACAAGAGACCCAGTACTTC.

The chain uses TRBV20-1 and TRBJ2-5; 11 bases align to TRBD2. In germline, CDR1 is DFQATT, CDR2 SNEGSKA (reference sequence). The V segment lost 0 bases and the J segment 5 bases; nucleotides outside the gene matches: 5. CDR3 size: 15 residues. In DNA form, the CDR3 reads TGCAGTGCTAGAGATCCGAGGACTAGCGGGGAGACCCAGTACTTC. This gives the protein CSARDPRTSGETQYF.

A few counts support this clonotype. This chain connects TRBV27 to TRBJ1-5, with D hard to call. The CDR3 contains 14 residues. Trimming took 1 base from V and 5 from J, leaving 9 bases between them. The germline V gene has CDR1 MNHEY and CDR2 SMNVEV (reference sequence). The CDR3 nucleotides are TGTGCCAGCAGTTTATTAGGGCTGGATCAGCCCCAGCATTTT. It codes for CASSLLGLDQPQHF.

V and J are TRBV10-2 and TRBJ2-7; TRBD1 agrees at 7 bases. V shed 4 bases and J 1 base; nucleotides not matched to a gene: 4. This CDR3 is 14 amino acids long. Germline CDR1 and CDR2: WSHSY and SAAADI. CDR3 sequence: CASSAEDRSYEQYV. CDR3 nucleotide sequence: TGCGCCAGCAGTGCCGAGGACAGGTCCTACGAGCAGTACGTC.

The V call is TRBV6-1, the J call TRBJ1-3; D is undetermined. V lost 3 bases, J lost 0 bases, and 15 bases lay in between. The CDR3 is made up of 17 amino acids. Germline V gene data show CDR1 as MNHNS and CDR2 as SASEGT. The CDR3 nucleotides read TGTGCCAGCAGTGATTACTTCCGGTTAGGCTCTGGAAACACCATATATTTT. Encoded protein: CASSDYFRLGSGNTIYF.

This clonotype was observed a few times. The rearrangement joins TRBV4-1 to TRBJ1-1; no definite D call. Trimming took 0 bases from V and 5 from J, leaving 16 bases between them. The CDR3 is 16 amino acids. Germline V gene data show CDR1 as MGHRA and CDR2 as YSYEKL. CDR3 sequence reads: CASSQESSRPGTEAFF. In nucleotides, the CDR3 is TGCGCCAGCAGCCAAGAAAGTAGCAGGCCGGGGACTGAAGCTTTCTTT.

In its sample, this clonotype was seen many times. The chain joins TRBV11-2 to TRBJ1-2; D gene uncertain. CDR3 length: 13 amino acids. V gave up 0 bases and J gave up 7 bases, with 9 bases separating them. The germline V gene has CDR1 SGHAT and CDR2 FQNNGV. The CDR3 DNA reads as TGTGCCAGCAGCTTAGATTGGAGTTCTGGCTACACCTTC. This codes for CASSLDWSSGYTF. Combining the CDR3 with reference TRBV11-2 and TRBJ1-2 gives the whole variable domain EAGVAQSPRYKIIEKRQSVAFWCNPISGHATLYWYQQILGQGPKLLIQFQNNGVVDDSQLPKDRFSAERLKGVDSTLKIQPAKLEDSAVYLCASSLDWSSGYTFGSGTRLTVV.

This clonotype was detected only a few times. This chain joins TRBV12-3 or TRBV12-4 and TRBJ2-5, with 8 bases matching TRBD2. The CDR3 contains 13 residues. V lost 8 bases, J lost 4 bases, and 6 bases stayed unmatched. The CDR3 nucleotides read TGTGCCAGCCGGGGACTAGTCGGAGAGACCCAGTACTTC. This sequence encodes CASRGLVGETQYF.

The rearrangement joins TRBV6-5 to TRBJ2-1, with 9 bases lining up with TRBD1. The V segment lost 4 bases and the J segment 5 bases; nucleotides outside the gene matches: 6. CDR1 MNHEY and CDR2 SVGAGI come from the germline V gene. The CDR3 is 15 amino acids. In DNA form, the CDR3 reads TGTGCCAGCAGTTTAACAGGGGGCGCCCACAATGAGCAGTTCTTC. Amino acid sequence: CASSLTGGAHNEQFF.

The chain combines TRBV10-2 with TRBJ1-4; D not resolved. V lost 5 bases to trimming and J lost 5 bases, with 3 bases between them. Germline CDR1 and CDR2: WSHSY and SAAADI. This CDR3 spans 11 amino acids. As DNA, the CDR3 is TGCGCCAGCAGTTGGAATGAAAAACTGTTTTTT. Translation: CASSWNEKLFF.

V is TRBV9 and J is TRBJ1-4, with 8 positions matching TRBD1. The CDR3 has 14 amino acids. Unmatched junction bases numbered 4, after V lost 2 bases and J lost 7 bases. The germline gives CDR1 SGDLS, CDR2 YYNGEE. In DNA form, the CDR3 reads TGTGCCAGCAGCGTGGGACAGGAGGTTGAAAAACTGTTTTTT. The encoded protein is CASSVGQEVEKLFF.

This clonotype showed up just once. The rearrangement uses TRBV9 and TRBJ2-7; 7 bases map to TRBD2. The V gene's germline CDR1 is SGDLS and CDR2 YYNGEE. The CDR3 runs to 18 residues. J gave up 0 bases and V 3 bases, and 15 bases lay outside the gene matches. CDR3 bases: TGTGCCAGCAGCGCCCCCTCTGACCAGCGGGACTTCTCCTACGAGCAGTACGTC. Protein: CASSAPSDQRDFSYEQYV.

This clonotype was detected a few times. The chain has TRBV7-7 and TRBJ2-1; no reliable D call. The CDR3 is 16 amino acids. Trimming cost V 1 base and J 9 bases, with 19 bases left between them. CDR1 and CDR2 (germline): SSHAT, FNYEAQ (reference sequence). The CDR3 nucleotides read TGTGCCAGCAGCTTAGAGGCGGCCCTAGTGGGTGGTGAGCAGTTCTTC. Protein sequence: CASSLEAALVGGEQFF.

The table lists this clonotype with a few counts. CDR3 sequence reads: CSVVKQGETQYF. As DNA, the CDR3 is TGCAGCGTTGTGAAACAGGGTGAGACCCAGTACTTC. The chain recombines TRBV29-1 with TRBJ2-5; D might be TRBD1 (6 bases). The V gene's germline CDR1 is SQVTM and CDR2 ANQGSEA. CDR3 size: 12 residues. V dropped 4 bases and J dropped 5 bases, with 11 bases sitting between them.